This T cell receptor beta chain is from a study of T cell clones after liver transplantation. Study overall: HCV positivity affected three of eight recipients; the rest lacked autoimmune or viral indications. Tolerant meant at least one year fully off immunosuppression without liver enzymes above twice normal.

This CDR3 has 17 residues. The V gene lost 5 bases and the J gene lost 2 bases, with 19 bases spanning the gap. The germline gives CDR1 SGHVS, CDR2 FNYEAQ. Clones were read by immunoSEQ multiplex PCR, and TCRdb kept only the in-frame ones, dropping some. The table has more than 70,000 clones, over 80% seen once. The material was CD4+ T cells from blood, obtained at the 22-month timepoint. The sequence was collected from a human patient who received a liver transplant. Some T cells may trace back to the graft donor. This chain links TRBV7-6 with TRBJ2-4, with D possibly being TRBD1 (6 bases). The CDR3 spells CASSPQGRLLSKNIQYF. The CDR3 DNA reads TGTGCCAGCAGCCCCCAGGGGCGGCTTTTGTCCAAAAACATTCAGTACTTC.